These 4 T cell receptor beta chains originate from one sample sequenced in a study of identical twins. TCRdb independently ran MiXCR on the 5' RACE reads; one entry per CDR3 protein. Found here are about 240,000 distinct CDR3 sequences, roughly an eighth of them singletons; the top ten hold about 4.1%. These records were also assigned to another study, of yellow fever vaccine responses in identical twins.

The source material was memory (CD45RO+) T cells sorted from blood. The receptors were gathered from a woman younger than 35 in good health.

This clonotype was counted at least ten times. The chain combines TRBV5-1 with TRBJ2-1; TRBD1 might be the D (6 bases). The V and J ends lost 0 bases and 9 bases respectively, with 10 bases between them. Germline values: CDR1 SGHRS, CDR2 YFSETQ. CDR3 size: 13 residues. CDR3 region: CASSLGKQGEQFF. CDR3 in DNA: TGCGCCAGCAGCTTGGGGAAACAGGGTGAGCAGTTCTTC. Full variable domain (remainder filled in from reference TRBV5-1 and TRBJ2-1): KAGVTQTPRYLIKTRGQQVTLSCSPISGHRSVSWYQQTPGQGLQFLFEYFSETQRNKGNFPGRFSGRQFSNSRSEMNVSTLELGDSALYLCASSLGKQGEQFFGPGTRLTVL.

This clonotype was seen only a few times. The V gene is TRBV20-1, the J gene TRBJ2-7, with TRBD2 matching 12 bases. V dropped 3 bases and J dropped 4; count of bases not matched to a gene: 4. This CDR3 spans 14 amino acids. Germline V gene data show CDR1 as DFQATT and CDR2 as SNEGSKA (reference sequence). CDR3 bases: TGCAGTGCTAGGCCTAGCGGGAGGGCTTACGAGCAGTACTTC. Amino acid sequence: CSARPSGRAYEQYF.

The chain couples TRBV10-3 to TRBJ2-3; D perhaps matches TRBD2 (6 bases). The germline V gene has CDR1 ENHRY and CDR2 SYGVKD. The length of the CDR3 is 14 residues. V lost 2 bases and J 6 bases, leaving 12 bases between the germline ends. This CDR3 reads CAISEPGTQDTQYF. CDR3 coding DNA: TGTGCCATCAGTGAGCCGGGGACTCAGGATACGCAGTATTTT.

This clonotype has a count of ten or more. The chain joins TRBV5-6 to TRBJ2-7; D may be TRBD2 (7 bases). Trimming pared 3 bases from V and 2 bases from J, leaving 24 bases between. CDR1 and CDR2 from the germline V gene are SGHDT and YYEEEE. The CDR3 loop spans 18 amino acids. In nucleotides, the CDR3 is TGTGCCAGCAGCTGGACCGGGGGGCGGGGAAGAACCACCTACGAGCAGTACTTC. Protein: CASSWTGGRGRTTYEQYF.